This T cell receptor (beta chain) was identified during a study of T cells in Graves' hyperthyroidism and ophthalmopathy. Study results and limitations: Onset of ophthalmopathy came a median 6.5 months after the model predicted it.

Not enrolled were patients with uncontrolled infection, other autoimmune disease, pregnancy or lactation. TCR beta CDR3 sequences were amplified from RNA transcripts. Primed by the HTBI set, a first-round RT-PCR was run on the TCR CDR3. TCRdb re-analysed the multiplex PCR reads in MiXCR, keeping a single row per CDR3 protein. The data show some 600,000 distinct CDR3 sequences, roughly 14% seen once. Trimming left V 6 bases short and J 3 bases short, with 9 bases between. Germline CDR1 and CDR2: MNHEY and SVGEGT. The length of the CDR3 is 13 residues. To note about this clonotype: The antigen remains undetermined. A much larger clone differs from this one at a single base, so this may be a read error.

Sequences were obtained from blood. The chain couples TRBV6-2 or TRBV6-3 to TRBJ1-3; no firm D call. The TCR was taken from a woman under 40 with Graves' hyperthyroidism that later progressed to Graves' ophthalmopathy. The CDR3: CASREPDGNTIYF. The CDR3 DNA reads as TGTGCCAGCAGGGAGCCCGATGGAAACACCATATATTTT.